A single sample gave rise to the 9 T cell receptor beta chains below, sequenced in a study of T cell responses to AZD1222 COVID-19 vaccine. Sequencing used immunoSEQ multiplex PCR; TCRdb keeps in-frame clones, though not all of them. Of about 130,000 clones listed, around 94% are singletons. The material sequenced was peripheral blood, taken on day 0 of AZD1222 vaccination. The receptor source for this set is an adult in good health.

Here the CDR3 reads CASSPPGLAGGETQYF. For the CDR3, the DNA is TGTGCCAGCTCACCACCGGGACTAGCGGGCGGAGAGACCCAGTACTTC. The chain links TRBV18 to TRBJ2-5; 12 bases are a match to TRBD2. With 0 bases clipped from V and 4 bases from J, the junction kept 3 bases outside the gene matches. The length of the CDR3 is 16 residues. Germline V gene sequence: CDR1 KGHSH, CDR2 LQKENI.

The V call is TRBV6-5, the J call TRBJ1-1, with D tentatively TRBD1 (6 bases). The V end lost 6 bases, the J end lost 4 bases, and 12 bases lay between the germline ends. CDR1 is MNHEY, CDR2 SVGAGI, per germline. The CDR3 is 13 residues long. In nucleotides, the CDR3 is TGTGCCAGCAGCGGACAGCCATCCACTGAAGCTTTCTTT. Translating gives CASSGQPSTEAFF.

The V call is TRBV19, the J call TRBJ1-5; D is unclear. Per the germline V gene, CDR1 is LNHDA and CDR2 is SQIVND (reference sequence). The CDR3 covers 15 residues. Trimming took off 3 bases at V and 2 bases at J, with 11 bases between the two ends. In DNA, the CDR3 is TGTGCCAGTAGTATTGCCACCTGGGGCAATCAGCCCCAGCATTTT. Its protein is CASSIATWGNQPQHF.

The chain uses TRBV2 and TRBJ2-7; the D gene is possibly TRBD2 (5 bases). V lost 8 bases, J lost 2 bases, and 10 bases lay in between. Germline CDR1 and CDR2: SNHLY and FYNNEI. The CDR3 contains 12 residues. The CDR3 DNA reads as TGTGCCAGCGAGAGGGAAACCTACGAGCAGTACTTC. Amino acid sequence: CASERETYEQYF.

The V gene is TRBV7-3, the J gene TRBJ2-3; no definite D call. Germline V gene data show CDR1 as SGHTA and CDR2 as FQGTGA. Trimming left V 4 bases short and J 4 bases short, with 9 bases between. The CDR3 loop spans 13 amino acids. CDR3: CASSSGGADTQYF. In DNA form, the CDR3 reads TGTGCCAGCAGCTCAGGTGGGGCAGATACGCAGTATTTT.

The rearrangement joins TRBV7-9 to TRBJ1-4, with a weak D call TRBD1 (6 bases). V lost 5 bases and J lost 0, with 13 bases in between. The CDR3 loop spans 16 amino acids. Germline values: CDR1 SEHNR, CDR2 FQNEAQ (reference sequence). CDR3 in DNA: TGTGCCAGCAGCAGGACAGCCTTTGCAACTAATGAAAAACTGTTTTTT. As protein: CASSRTAFATNEKLFF.

The chain carries TRBV28 and TRBJ1-5; no clear D gene. Germline values: CDR1 MDHEN, CDR2 SYDVKM. Trimming took 4 bases from V and 4 from J, leaving 20 bases between them. The CDR3 sequence is 17 residues long. This chain's CDR3 is CASSSPEGGMGNQPQHF. The CDR3 nucleotides are TGTGCCAGCAGTTCCCCGGAAGGAGGTATGGGTAATCAGCCCCAGCATTTT.

The sample holds one count of this clone. This CDR3 reads CASSLGHSSGNTIYF. The DNA for the CDR3 is TGTGCCAGCAGCTTGGGACATTCTTCCGGAAACACCATATATTTT. The chain recombines TRBV5-4 with TRBJ1-3; no firm D call. Trimming removed 0 bases at V and 4 bases at J, with 11 bases between. CDR3 length equals 15 residues. CDR1 and CDR2 from the germline V gene are SGHNT and YYREEE (reference sequence).

The V gene is TRBV20-1, the J gene TRBJ1-1, with a tentative D call TRBD1 (5 bases). Germline loops: CDR1 DFQATT, CDR2 SNEGSKA (reference sequence). The CDR3 runs 14 residues. V was pared by 3 bases and J by 0 bases, with 11 bases between. This CDR3 is CSASVGQVNTEAFF. The DNA for the CDR3 is TGCAGTGCTAGTGTGGGGCAGGTGAACACTGAAGCTTTCTTT.